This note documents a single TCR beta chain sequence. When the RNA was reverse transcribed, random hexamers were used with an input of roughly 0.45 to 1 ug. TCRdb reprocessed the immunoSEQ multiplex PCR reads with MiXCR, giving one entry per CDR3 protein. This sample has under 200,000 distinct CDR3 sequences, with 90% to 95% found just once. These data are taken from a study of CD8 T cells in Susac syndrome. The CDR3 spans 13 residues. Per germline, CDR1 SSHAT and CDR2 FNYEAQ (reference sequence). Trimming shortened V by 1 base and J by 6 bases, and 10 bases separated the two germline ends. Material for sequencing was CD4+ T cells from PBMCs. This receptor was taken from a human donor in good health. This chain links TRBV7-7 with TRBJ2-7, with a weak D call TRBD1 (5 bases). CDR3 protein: CASSLGRGGEQYF. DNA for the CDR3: TGTGCCAGCAGCTTAGGTAGGGGCGGCGAGCAGTACTTC.